Given below is one T cell receptor beta chain in context. The antigen is undetermined. The sample originates from a study of T cell responses to AZD1222 COVID-19 vaccine. Study outcomes and limitations: Spike-spanning, vaccine-associated CD4 TCRs were dominant at 160-218 and 743-854. Spike-specific TCR breadth and depth went up after people got two AZD1222 doses. Repertoires were collected only later (after the peak T cell response had occurred).

The V gene lost 2 bases and the J gene lost 0 bases, with 11 bases spanning the gap. Germline loops: CDR1 SGHKS, CDR2 YYEKEE (reference sequence). The CDR3 contains 15 residues. Profiling relied on immunoSEQ multiplex PCR, and the TCRdb table lists in-frame clones only, not all of them. Here the sample spans some 140,000 clones, around 93% being singletons. Material: peripheral blood, obtained on day 0 of AZD1222 vaccination. V and J are TRBV5-5 and TRBJ1-1; D is unclear. The sequence came from an adult in good health. The CDR3 sequence is CASSFSAHMNTEAFF. DNA for the CDR3: TGTGCCAGCAGCTTTAGTGCCCACATGAACACTGAAGCTTTCTTT.